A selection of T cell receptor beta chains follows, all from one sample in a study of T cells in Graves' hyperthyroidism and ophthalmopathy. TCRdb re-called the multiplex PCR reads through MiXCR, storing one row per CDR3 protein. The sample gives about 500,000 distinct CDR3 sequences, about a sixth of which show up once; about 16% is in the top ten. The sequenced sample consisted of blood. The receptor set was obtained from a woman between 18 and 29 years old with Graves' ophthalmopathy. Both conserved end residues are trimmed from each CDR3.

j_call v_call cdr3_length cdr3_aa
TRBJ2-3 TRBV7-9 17 ASSPSWRASGARTDTQY
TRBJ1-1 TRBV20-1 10 SAPTVNTEAF
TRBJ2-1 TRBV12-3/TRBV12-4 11 ASSLASGTRPF
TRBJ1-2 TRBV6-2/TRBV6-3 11 ASSYSIRGGYT
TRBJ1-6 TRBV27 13 ASSFTVLENSPLH
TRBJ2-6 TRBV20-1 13 SALAGGPGANVLT
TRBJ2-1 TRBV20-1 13 SARAGALLDNEQF
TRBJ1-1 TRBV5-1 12 ASSAQGGGTEAF
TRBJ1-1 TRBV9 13 ASSVESGHGTEAF
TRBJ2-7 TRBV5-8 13 ASSIPTGGPYEQY
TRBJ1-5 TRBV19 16 ASRTTGLSTYSNQPQH
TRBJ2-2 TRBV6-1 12 ASSPPGAGGELF
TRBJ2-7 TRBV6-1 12 ASSDPASGYEQY
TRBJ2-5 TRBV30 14 AWTINGRASGETQY
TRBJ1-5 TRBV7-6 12 ASSFSGSNQPQH
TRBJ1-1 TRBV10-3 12 AISRGQGSTEAF
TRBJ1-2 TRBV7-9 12 ASSQGTVNYGYT
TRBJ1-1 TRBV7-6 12 ASSLELGDTEAF
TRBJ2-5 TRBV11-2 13 ASSFLQRFQETQY
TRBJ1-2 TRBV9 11 ASRDGARVGYT
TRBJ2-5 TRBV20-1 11 SASRGPQETQY
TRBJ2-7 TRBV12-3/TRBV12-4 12 ASSLWGRSYEQY
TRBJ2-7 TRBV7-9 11 ASSLGALDEQY
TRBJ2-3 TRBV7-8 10 ASSLYLDTQY
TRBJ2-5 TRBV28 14 ASRTTSGGPGKTQY
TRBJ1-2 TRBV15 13 ATSRDLQSFYGYT
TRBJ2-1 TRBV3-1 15 ASSPRLAGGLYNEQF
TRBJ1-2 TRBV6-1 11 ASSFTGIYGYT
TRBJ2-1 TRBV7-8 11 ASSSTAMNEQF
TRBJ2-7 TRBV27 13 ASSFFASGSYEQY
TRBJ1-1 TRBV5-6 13 ASSFLTLSNTEAF
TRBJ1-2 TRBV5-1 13 ASSWDEREDYGYT
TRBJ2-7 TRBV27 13 ASSPGLAGLYEQY
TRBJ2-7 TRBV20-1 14 SASGEGLEIPYEQY
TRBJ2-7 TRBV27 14 ASSLQNPGKNYEQY
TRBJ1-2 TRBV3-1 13 ASSQDLAASYGYT
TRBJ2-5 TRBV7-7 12 ASSLTVGGETQY
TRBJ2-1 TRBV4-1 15 ASSRGGLVFSYNEQF
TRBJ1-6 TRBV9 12 ASSATVGNSPLH
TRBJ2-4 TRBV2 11 ASSENPSNIQY
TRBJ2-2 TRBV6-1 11 ASSDGVGGELF
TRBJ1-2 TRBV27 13 ASSKQEDLNYGYT
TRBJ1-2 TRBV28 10 ASSSVLYCYT
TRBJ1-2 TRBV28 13 ASSTSVGSTYGYT
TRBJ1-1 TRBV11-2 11 ASSFDLNTEAF
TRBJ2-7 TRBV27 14 ASSPLAVHMGNEQY
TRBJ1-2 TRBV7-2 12 ASSSGPITGGYT
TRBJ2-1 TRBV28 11 ASSDRINNEQF
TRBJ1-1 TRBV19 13 ASGDPGRMDTEAF
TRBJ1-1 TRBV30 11 AWSADLGGRAF
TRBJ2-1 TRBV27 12 ATLPSAPYNEQF